The 6 T cell receptor beta chains below come from one sample, sequenced in a study of T cell responses to AZD1222 COVID-19 vaccine. Sequencing used immunoSEQ multiplex PCR; TCRdb keeps in-frame clones, though not all of them. Seen here are 150,000 to 200,000 clones, just over 90% observed once, and the top ten hold 2.6%. The specimen comprised peripheral blood, sampled on day 0 of AZD1222 vaccination. These TCRs come from an adult in good health.

The V call is TRBV25-1, the J call TRBJ2-1; 9 bases map to TRBD2. This CDR3 is 15 amino acids long. Per germline, CDR1 MGHDK and CDR2 SYGVNS. J gave up 6 bases and V 4 bases, and 7 bases lay outside the gene matches. The CDR3 bases are TGTGCCAGCAGTGCCGGGACTAGCAGGGGCAATGAGCAGTTCTTC. Translation: CASSAGTSRGNEQFF. Drawing the rest from reference TRBV25-1 and TRBJ2-1, the complete variable domain is EADIYQTPRYLVIGTGKKITLECSQTMGHDKMYWYQQDPGMELHLIHYSYGVNSTEKGDLSSESTVSRIRTEHFPLTLESARPSHTSQYLCASSAGTSRGNEQFFGPGTRLTVL.

The chain is built from TRBV27 and TRBJ2-7; 8 nucleotides agree with TRBD2. The germline V gene has CDR1 MNHEY and CDR2 SMNVEV (reference sequence). The ends lost 1 base at V and 6 bases at J; junction bases unmatched: 11. This CDR3 comprises 16 residues. The CDR3 loop reads CASSLWARSGGAEQYF. CDR3 DNA sequence: TGTGCCAGCAGTTTATGGGCCCGTTCGGGGGGGGCCGAGCAGTACTTC.

This rearrangement joins TRBV15 to TRBJ2-2; weak D call: TRBD1 (5 bases). The V gene lost 0 bases and the J gene lost 0 bases, with 11 bases spanning the gap. Germline V gene lookup returns CDR1 LNHNV and CDR2 YYDKDF (reference sequence). The CDR3 consists of 17 residues. CDR3 sequence: CATSRDRVGANTGELFF. In DNA, the CDR3 is TGTGCCACCAGCAGAGATCGTGTAGGGGCGAACACCGGGGAGCTGTTTTTT.

V usage is TRBV27 and J usage is TRBJ1-2, with D hard to call. The CDR3 loop spans 11 amino acids. Between the trimmed V and J ends, which lost 6 bases and 4 bases, there was a span of 6 bases. Germline CDR1 reads MNHEY; CDR2 reads SMNVEV (reference sequence). CDR3 protein: CASSGSYGYTF. The CDR3 coding sequence is TGTGCCAGCAGCGGGAGCTATGGCTACACCTTC.

This clone was counted a few times. This sequence joins TRBV2 and TRBJ2-7; the D is unclear. Trimming cost V 3 bases and J 0 bases, with 6 bases left between them. Germline V lookup: CDR1 SNHLY, CDR2 FYNNEI. This CDR3 is built from 13 residues. CDR3 sequence: CASSDNYSYEQYF. In DNA form, the CDR3 reads TGTGCCAGCAGTGATAATTACTCCTACGAGCAGTACTTC.

The chain couples TRBV6-5 to TRBJ1-1; a weak D match, TRBD1 (5 bases). V gave up 2 bases and J gave up 7 bases, with 14 bases separating them. The CDR3 length is 14 residues. Germline V gene sequence: CDR1 MNHEY, CDR2 SVGAGI. In DNA form, the CDR3 reads TGTGCCAGCAGTTACGGGCAGGGTTTCGGTGAAGCTTTCTTT. The encoded protein is CASSYGQGFGEAFF.